Below, 19 T cell receptor beta chains from the same sample are listed, as sequenced in a study of STAT5B mutations in CD4+ large granular lymphocyte leukemia. Only in-frame clones appear in the TCRdb table, and some are missing; sequencing was by immunoSEQ multiplex PCR. The sample has about 9,600 clones; roughly four fifths are singletons. The sample taken for sequencing was PBMCs. These receptors were taken from a man aged 55-75 years with CD4+ T-cell large granular lymphocyte leukemia.

V gene TRBV5-1 combines with J gene TRBJ2-5, with TRBD1 matching 10 bases. Germline V gene data show CDR1 as SGHRS and CDR2 as YFSETQ. Trimming removed 4 bases from V and 4 bases from J; junction bases left unmatched: 4. The CDR3 is made up of 14 amino acids. Written as DNA, the CDR3 is TGCGCCAGCAGCCCCGGGACAGGGGTAGAGACCCAGTACTTC. Translation gives CASSPGTGVETQYF.

DNA for the CDR3: TGTGCCAGTAGTGTGACACGCACCGCTGACGAGCAGTACTTC. This sequence encodes CASSVTRTADEQYF. V is TRBV19 and J is TRBJ2-5, with D uncertain. The DNA end is a closer match to TRBJ2-7, so the J assignment may be wrong. The CDR3 covers 14 residues. Germline-derived CDR1 and CDR2 are LNHDA and SQIVND (reference sequence).

The V and J genes are TRBV19 and TRBJ2-2; 8 bases map to TRBD2. The CDR3 totals 15 residues. Unmatched junction bases numbered 3, after V lost 6 bases and J lost 0 bases. The germline CDR1 and CDR2 sequences are LNHDA and SQIVND (reference sequence). CDR3 sequence reads: CASSSGLANTGELFF. The CDR3, as DNA: TGTGCCAGTAGCTCGGGACTAGCGAACACCGGGGAGCTGTTTTTT. Supplemented by reference TRBV19 and TRBJ2-2, the full variable domain reads DGGITQSPKYLFRKEGQNVTLSCEQNLNHDAMYWYRQDPGQGLRLIYYSQIVNDFQKGDIAEGYSVSREKKESFPLTVTSAQKNPTAFYLCASSSGLANTGELFFGEGSRLTVL.

The chain carries TRBV5-4 and TRBJ2-1; D is possibly TRBD2 (5 bases). This CDR3 is 14 amino acids long. Germline-derived CDR1 and CDR2 are SGHNT and YYREEE (reference sequence). The V end was cut by 4 bases, the J end by 5 bases, with 13 bases between. The CDR3: CASSLLGLHNEQFF. The CDR3 nucleotides are TGTGCCAGCAGCCTTTTAGGACTCCACAATGAGCAGTTCTTC.

The chain uses TRBV27 and TRBJ2-1, with 7 bases identical to TRBD2. In germline, CDR1 is MNHEY, CDR2 SMNVEV (reference sequence). Trimming at V came to 3 bases and at J to 3 bases, leaving 5 bases not matched to a gene. The CDR3 length is 15 residues. The CDR3 region is CASSLVAGGYNEQFF. Written as DNA, the CDR3 is TGTGCCAGCAGTTTGGTAGCGGGTGGCTACAATGAGCAGTTCTTC.

The chain recombines TRBV7-9 with TRBJ2-7; 12 nucleotides match TRBD2. The length of the CDR3 is 16 residues. In germline, CDR1 is SEHNR, CDR2 FQNEAQ (reference sequence). With 4 bases clipped from V and 0 bases from J, the junction kept 4 bases outside the gene matches. In DNA, the CDR3 is TGTGCCAGCAGCTCTTCGACTAGCGGGAGCTCCTACGAGCAGTACTTC. Translating gives CASSSSTSGSSYEQYF.

The rearrangement uses TRBV6-5 and TRBJ2-5; TRBD1 or TRBD2 may be the D gene (5 bases each). Germline V lookup: CDR1 MNHEY, CDR2 SVGAGI. V was pared by 6 bases and J by 2 bases, with 16 bases between. The CDR3 is 15 amino acids. CDR3: CASRTDRGPQETQYF. The DNA for the CDR3 is TGTGCCAGCAGAACCGATCGGGGACCGCAAGAGACCCAGTACTTC.

The chain employs TRBV19 and TRBJ2-7, with 7 bases fitting TRBD1. The germline CDR1 and CDR2 sequences are LNHDA and SQIVND (reference sequence). The CDR3 extends over 14 amino acids. The junction had 9 bases not matched to a gene; V was cut back by 9 bases and J by 1 base. The CDR3 DNA reads TGTGCCAGCAGACGGACAGGTTCTTCCTACGAGCAGTACTTC. Translated: CASRRTGSSYEQYF.

This clone was seen once. The chain recombines TRBV6-4 with TRBJ2-4; TRBD1 agrees at 9 bases. Germline V lookup: CDR1 MRHNA, CDR2 SNTAGT. The trim removed 8 bases at V and 0 bases at J, leaving 17 bases unmatched. The CDR3 sequence is 19 residues long. The CDR3 here is CASHSVRDRDRIAKNIQYF. The CDR3 nucleotides are TGTGCCAGCCATTCAGTCCGGGACAGGGATCGCATAGCCAAAAACATTCAGTACTTC.

This sequence joins TRBV27 and TRBJ1-5; D ambiguous. V dropped 0 bases and J dropped 7 bases, with 16 bases sitting between them. The CDR3 contains 16 residues. CDR1 and CDR2 from the germline V gene are MNHEY and SMNVEV (reference sequence). This CDR3 reads CASSLSSPRLGQPQHF. The CDR3 bases are TGTGCCAGCAGTTTATCGAGCCCCCGCTTAGGACAGCCCCAGCATTTT.

The rearrangement joins TRBV28 to TRBJ1-5; 9 bases line up with TRBD1. Germline V gene sequence: CDR1 MDHEN, CDR2 SYDVKM. The CDR3 is 14 amino acids. With V trimmed by 8 bases and J by 7 bases, 9 bases remained unmatched. In DNA, the CDR3 is TGTGCCAGCCGTACAGGGGGCGCGGGACAGCCCCAGCATTTT. The encoded protein is CASRTGGAGQPQHF.

The chain uses TRBV7-2 and TRBJ1-1; weak D call: TRBD1 (5 bases). This CDR3 region has 15 residues. From germline, CDR1 is SGHTA and CDR2 FQGNSA. V shed 4 bases and J shed 0 bases, with 12 bases lying between them. The CDR3 reads CASSSGQILNTEAFF. The CDR3, as DNA: TGTGCCAGCAGCTCAGGGCAGATTTTGAACACTGAAGCTTTCTTT.

The chain has TRBV7-9 and TRBJ2-7, with TRBD1 matching over 7 bases. From germline, CDR1 is SEHNR and CDR2 FQNEAQ (reference sequence). Germline trimming cut 4 bases from V and 6 bases from J; bases unmatched to any gene: 12. The CDR3 runs 15 residues. The CDR3: CASSSLQGPAGEQYF. The CDR3 DNA reads TGTGCCAGCAGCTCACTACAGGGGCCGGCCGGCGAGCAGTACTTC.

DNA for the CDR3: TGCAGCGTTGAACCTATCCTCTCCAATGAGCAGTTCTTC. Translating it yields CSVEPILSNEQFF. V gene TRBV29-1 combines with J gene TRBJ2-1, with D unresolved. The CDR3 spans 13 residues. The ends were cut back, 2 bases at V and 6 bases at J, with 11 bases in the middle. The germline CDR1 and CDR2 sequences are SQVTM and ANQGSEA.

The chain couples TRBV11-2 to TRBJ1-1, with D perhaps TRBD1 (5 bases). CDR3 length: 19 residues. The V and J ends lost 2 bases and 1 base respectively, with 23 bases between them. CDR1 and CDR2 from the germline V gene are SGHAT and FQNNGV. Here the CDR3 DNA reads TGTGCCAGCAGCTTAAGTTTAAGGAGGGGAGGGGAGAGGAACACTGAAGCTTTCTTT. It yields the protein CASSLSLRRGGERNTEAFF.

The chain has TRBV6-5 and TRBJ2-5; TRBD1 matches 8 bases. The V segment lost 6 bases and the J segment 1 base; nucleotides outside the gene matches: 7. The CDR3 is 15 residues long. Germline assignment: CDR1 MNHEY and CDR2 SVGAGI. DNA for the CDR3: TGTGCCAGCAGGCCTCGAGGGACAGGCCAAGAGACCCAGTACTTC. Protein product: CASRPRGTGQETQYF.

CDR3 amino acids: CASSLSGGRAYNEQFF. The CDR3 DNA follows: TGCGCCAGCAGCTTGAGCGGCGGGAGAGCCTACAATGAGCAGTTCTTC. The gene calls are TRBV5-1 and TRBJ2-1, with 7 bases lining up with TRBD2. The junction had 6 bases not matched to a gene; V was cut back by 1 base and J by 2 bases. There are 16 residues in the CDR3. Germline assignment: CDR1 SGHRS and CDR2 YFSETQ.

The V gene is TRBV30, the J gene TRBJ1-6, with D perhaps matching TRBD1 (5 bases). The V gene lost 5 bases and the J gene lost 10 bases, with 15 bases spanning the gap. CDR1 GTSNPN and CDR2 SVGIG come from the germline V gene (reference sequence). The length of the CDR3 is 13 residues. In DNA form, the CDR3 reads TGTGCCTGGGGCGCGGCCGGGGACTCACCCCTCCACTTT. This sequence encodes CAWGAAGDSPLHF.

This chain uses TRBV7-9 with TRBJ1-4, with D possibly being TRBD1 (6 bases). Germline lookup yields CDR1 SEHNR and CDR2 FQNEAQ (reference sequence). The CDR3 length is 13 residues. Deletions cut 4 bases from V and 5 bases from J, with 8 bases between. CDR3 protein: CASSWGLNEKLFF. The CDR3 bases are TGTGCCAGCAGCTGGGGGCTGAATGAAAAACTGTTTTTT.